This note documents a single TCR beta chain sequence. The V segment lost 6 bases and the J segment 5 bases; nucleotides outside the gene matches: 2. Germline loops: CDR1 LNHNV, CDR2 YYDKDF (reference sequence). This CDR3 contains 12 residues. This specimen comes from a study of identical twins. From the 5' RACE reads, TCRdb called clonotypes with MiXCR, one entry per CDR3 protein. The sample carries hundreds of thousands of distinct CDR3 sequences, approximately 25% recorded once. The sample was also linked to a second study, of T cells expressing NK-cell markers.

This clonotype was obtained from a woman aged 18-30 years in good health. Sequenced material: CD4+ T cells sorted from blood. The rearrangement joins TRBV15 to TRBJ2-3; 7 nucleotides agree with TRBD1. The CDR3, as DNA: TGTGCCACCAGTCCAGGGGGAGATACGCAGTATTTT. Translation gives CATSPGGDTQYF.